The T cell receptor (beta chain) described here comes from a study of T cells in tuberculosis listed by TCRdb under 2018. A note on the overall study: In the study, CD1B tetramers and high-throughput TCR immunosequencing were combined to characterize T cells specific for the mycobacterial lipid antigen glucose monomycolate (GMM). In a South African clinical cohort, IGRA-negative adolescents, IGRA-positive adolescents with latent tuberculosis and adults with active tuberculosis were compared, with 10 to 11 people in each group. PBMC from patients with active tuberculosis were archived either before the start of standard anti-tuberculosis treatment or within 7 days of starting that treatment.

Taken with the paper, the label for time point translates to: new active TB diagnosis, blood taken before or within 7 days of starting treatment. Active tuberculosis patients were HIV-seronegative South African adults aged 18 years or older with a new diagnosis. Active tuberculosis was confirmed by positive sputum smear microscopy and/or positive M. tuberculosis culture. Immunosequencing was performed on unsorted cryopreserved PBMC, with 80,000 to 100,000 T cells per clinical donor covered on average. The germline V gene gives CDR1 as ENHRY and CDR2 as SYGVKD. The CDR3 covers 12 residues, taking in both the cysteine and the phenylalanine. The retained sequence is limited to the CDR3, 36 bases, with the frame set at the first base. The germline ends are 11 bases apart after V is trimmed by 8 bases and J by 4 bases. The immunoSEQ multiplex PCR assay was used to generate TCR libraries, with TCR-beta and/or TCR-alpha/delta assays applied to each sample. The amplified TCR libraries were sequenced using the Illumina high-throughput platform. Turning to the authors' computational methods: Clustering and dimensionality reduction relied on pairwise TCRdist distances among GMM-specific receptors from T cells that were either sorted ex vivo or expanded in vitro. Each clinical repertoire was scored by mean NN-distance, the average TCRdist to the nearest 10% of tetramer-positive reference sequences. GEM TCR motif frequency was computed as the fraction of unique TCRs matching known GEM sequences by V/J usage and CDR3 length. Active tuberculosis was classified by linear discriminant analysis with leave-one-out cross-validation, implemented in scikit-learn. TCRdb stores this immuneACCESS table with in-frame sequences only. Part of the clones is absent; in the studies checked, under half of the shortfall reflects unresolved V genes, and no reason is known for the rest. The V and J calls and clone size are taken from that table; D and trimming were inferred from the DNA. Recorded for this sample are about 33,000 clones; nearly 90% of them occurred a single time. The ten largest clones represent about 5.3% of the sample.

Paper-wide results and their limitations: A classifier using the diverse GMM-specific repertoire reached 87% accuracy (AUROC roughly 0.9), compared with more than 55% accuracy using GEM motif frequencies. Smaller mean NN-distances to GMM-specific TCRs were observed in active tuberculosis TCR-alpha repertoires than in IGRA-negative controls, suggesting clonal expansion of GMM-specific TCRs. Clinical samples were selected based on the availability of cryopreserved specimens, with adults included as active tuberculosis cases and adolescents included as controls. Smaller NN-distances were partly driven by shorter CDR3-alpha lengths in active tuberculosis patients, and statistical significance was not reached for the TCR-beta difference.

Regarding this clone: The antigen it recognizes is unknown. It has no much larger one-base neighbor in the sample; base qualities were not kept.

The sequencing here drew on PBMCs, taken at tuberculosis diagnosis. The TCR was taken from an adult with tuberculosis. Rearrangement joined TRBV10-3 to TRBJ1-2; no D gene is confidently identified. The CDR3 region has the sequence CAIVTAGYGYTF. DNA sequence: TGTGCCATCGTAACAGCGGGCTATGGCTACACCTTC.